This T cell receptor beta chain was identified in a study of blood T cell repertoires in COVID-19. Across the study: Samples of COVID-19 (acute and convalescent) were obtained from the United States, Italy and Spain. Sources were T cells, B-cell-depleted T cells, or PBMCs; the material itself was cDNA or gDNA.

There are a few counts of this clone. This CDR3 has 15 amino acids. Germline-derived CDR1 and CDR2 are SGHAT and FQNNGV. Trimming at V came to 5 bases and at J to 6 bases, leaving 10 bases not matched to a gene. In the source study's methods: By means of reference gene primer amplification, nucleated cell counts were estimated. Sequencing was performed with immunoSEQ multiplex PCR; in TCRdb, only in-frame clones are kept and a portion is missing. V and J calls and clone size are those listed in that table; D and trimming were worked out from the DNA. The sample includes about 190,000 clones, approximately 81% of them seen just once.

Sample: peripheral blood. The chain has TRBV11-2 and TRBJ2-3, with 8 nucleotides matching TRBD2. The TCR comes from a human donor in a cohort sampled during active COVID-19. CDR3 nucleotide sequence: TGTGCCAGCAGCGTTCTAGCGGGCACTAGGGATACGCAGTATTTT. Protein sequence: CASSVLAGTRDTQYF.